This T cell receptor beta chain is from a study of blood T cell repertoires in COVID-19. Study context: There were acute and convalescent COVID-19 samples, and they came from the United States, Italy and Spain. In each case, the material was cDNA or gDNA derived from T cells, B-cell-depleted T cells, or PBMCs.

In the original analysis: By means of reference gene primer amplification, nucleated cell counts were estimated. The assay was immunoSEQ multiplex PCR, and TCRdb's table has in-frame clones only and misses some. V and J calls and clone size follow that table, whereas D and trimming were derived from the DNA. The sample lists 200,000 to 250,000 clones; around nine tenths were seen once. CDR3 length: 15 amino acids. Per germline, CDR1 LGHNA and CDR2 YNFKEQ. V shed 0 bases and J 10 bases; nucleotides not matched to a gene: 4. This clonotype was sampled from an elderly man with acute or convalescent COVID-19. The specimen sequenced was peripheral blood. The chain combines TRBV4-2 with TRBJ2-1; 12 bases fit TRBD1. For the CDR3, the DNA is TGTGCCAGCAGCCAAGAGGGACAGGGGGCTTGGGAGCAGTTCTTC. This encodes CASSQEGQGAWEQFF.